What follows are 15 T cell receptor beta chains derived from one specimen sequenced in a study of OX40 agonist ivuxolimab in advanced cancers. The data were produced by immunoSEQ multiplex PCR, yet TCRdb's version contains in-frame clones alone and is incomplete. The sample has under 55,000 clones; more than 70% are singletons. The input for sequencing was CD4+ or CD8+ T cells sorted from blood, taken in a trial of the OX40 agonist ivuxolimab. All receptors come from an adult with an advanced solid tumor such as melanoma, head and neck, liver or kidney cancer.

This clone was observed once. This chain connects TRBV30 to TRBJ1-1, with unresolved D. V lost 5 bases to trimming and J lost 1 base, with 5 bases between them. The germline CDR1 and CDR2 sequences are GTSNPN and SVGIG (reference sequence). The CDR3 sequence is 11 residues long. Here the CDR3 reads CAWAGNTEAFF. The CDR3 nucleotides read TGTGCCTGGGCGGGGAACACTGAAGCTTTCTTT.

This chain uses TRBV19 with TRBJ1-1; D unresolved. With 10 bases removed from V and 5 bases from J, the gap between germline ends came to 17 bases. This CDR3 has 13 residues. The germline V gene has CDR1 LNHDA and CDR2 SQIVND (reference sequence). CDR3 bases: TGTGCCACCAACGACGAGGGTCGGACTGAAGCTTTCTTT. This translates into CATNDEGRTEAFF. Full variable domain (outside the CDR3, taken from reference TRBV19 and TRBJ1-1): DGGITQSPKYLFRKEGQNVTLSCEQNLNHDAMYWYRQDPGQGLRLIYYSQIVNDFQKGDIAEGYSVSREKKESFPLTVTSAQKNPTAFYLCATNDEGRTEAFFGQGTRLTVV.

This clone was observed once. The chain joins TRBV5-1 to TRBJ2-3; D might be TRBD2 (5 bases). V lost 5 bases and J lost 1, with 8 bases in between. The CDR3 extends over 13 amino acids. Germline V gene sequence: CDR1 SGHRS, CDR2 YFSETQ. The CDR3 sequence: CASSNGGTDTQYF. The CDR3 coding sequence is TGCGCCAGCAGTAACGGGGGCACAGATACGCAGTATTTT. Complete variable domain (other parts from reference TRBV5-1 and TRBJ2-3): KAGVTQTPRYLIKTRGQQVTLSCSPISGHRSVSWYQQTPGQGLQFLFEYFSETQRNKGNFPGRFSGRQFSNSRSEMNVSTLELGDSALYLCASSNGGTDTQYFGPGTRLTVL.

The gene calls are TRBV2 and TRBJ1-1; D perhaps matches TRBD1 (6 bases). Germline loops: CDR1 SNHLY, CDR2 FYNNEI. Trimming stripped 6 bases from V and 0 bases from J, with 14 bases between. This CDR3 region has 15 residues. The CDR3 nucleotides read TGTGCCAGCAGAAGGACAGCCGAGGTGAACACTGAAGCTTTCTTT. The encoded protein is CASRRTAEVNTEAFF.

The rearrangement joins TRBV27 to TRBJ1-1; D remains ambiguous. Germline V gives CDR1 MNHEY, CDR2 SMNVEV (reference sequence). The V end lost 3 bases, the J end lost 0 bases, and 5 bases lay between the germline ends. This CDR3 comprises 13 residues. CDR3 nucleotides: TGTGCCAGCAGTTTGTATATGAACACTGAAGCTTTCTTT. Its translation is CASSLYMNTEAFF.

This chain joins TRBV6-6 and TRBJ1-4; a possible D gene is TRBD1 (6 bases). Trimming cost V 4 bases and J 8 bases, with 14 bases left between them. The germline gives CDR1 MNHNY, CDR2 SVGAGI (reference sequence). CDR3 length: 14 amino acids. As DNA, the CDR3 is TGTGCCAGCAGTTCACGACAGGATTGGGAAAAACTGTTTTTT. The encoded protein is CASSSRQDWEKLFF.

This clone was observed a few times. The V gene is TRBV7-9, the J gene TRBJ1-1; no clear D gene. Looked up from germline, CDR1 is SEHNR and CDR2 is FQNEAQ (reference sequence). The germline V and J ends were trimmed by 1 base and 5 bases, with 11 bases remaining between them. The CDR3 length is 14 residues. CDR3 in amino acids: CASSLVAGRTEAFF. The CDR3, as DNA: TGTGCCAGCAGCTTAGTCGCCGGACGGACTGAAGCTTTCTTT.

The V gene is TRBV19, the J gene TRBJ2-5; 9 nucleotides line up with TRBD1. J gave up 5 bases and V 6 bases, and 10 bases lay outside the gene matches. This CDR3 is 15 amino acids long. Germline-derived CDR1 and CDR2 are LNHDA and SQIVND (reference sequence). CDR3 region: CASSRDREGQETQYF. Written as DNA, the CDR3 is TGTGCCAGTAGCAGGGACAGGGAGGGTCAGGAGACCCAGTACTTC.

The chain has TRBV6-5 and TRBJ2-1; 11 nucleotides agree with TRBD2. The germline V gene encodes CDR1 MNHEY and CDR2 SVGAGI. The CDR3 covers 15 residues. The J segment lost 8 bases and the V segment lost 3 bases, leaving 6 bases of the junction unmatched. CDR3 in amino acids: CASSYSGGARDEQFF. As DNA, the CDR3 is TGTGCCAGCAGTTATAGCGGGGGGGCCAGGGATGAGCAGTTCTTC.

The CDR3 DNA reads as TGTGCCAGCAGCTTAGGTGTGGGCACTGAAGCTTTCTTT. Translation gives CASSLGVGTEAFF. The V gene is TRBV11-2, the J gene TRBJ1-1; D remains unclear. With 1 base removed from V and 4 bases from J, the gap between germline ends came to 7 bases. The CDR3 spans 13 residues. Germline assignment: CDR1 SGHAT and CDR2 FQNNGV.

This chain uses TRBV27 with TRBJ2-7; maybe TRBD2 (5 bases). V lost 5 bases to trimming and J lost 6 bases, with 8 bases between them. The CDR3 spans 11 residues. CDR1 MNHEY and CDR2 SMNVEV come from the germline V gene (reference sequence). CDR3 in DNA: TGTGCCAGCAGTATTGGAGGCGAGCAGTACTTC. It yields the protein CASSIGGEQYF.

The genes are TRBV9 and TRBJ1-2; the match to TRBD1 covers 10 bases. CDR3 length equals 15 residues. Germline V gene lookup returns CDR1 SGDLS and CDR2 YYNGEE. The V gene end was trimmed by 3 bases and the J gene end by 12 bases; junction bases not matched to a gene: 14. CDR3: CASSGAPGQGISHTF. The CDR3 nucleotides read TGTGCCAGCAGCGGAGCGCCGGGACAGGGGATTAGCCACACCTTC.

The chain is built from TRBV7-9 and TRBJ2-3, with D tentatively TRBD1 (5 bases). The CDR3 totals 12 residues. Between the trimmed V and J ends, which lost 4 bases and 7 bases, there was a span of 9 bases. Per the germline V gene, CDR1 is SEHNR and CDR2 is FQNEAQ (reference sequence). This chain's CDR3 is CASSSDSYTQYF. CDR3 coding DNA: TGTGCCAGCAGCTCCGACAGCTATACGCAGTATTTT.

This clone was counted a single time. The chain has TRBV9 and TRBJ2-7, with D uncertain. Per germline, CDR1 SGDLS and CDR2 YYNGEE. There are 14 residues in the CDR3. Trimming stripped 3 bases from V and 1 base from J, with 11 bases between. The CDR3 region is CASSGKGNSYEQYF. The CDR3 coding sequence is TGTGCCAGCAGCGGGAAAGGAAATTCCTACGAGCAGTACTTC.

This CDR3 reads CASRPGEGYGYTF. The CDR3 coding sequence is TGTGCCAGCAGGCCAGGGGAGGGCTATGGCTACACCTTC. This chain joins TRBV2 and TRBJ1-2, with D possibly TRBD1 on 6 matching bases. V was pared by 6 bases and J by 4 bases, with 12 bases between. The CDR3 runs 13 residues. Germline CDR1 is SNHLY and CDR2 is FYNNEI.